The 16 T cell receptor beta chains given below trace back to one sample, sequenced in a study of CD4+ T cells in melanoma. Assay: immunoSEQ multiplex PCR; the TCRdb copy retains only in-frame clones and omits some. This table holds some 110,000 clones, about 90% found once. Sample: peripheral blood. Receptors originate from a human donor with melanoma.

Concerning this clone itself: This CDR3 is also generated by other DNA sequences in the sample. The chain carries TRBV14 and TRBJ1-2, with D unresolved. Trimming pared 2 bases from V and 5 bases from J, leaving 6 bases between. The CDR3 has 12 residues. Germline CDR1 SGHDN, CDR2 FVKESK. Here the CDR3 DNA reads TGTGCCAGCAGCCAAACAGCGTATGGCTACACCTTC. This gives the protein CASSQTAYGYTF.

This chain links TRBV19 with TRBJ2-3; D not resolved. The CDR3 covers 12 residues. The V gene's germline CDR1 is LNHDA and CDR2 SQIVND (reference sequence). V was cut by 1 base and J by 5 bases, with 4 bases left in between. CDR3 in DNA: TGTGCCAGTAGTATAGGAATAGATACGCAGTATTTT. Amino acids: CASSIGIDTQYF.

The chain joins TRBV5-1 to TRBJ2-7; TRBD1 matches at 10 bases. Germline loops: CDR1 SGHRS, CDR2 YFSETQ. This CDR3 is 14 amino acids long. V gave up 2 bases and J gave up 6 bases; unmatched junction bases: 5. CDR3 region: CASSFLGQGTEQYF. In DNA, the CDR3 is TGCGCCAGCAGCTTCCTGGGACAGGGGACCGAGCAGTACTTC.

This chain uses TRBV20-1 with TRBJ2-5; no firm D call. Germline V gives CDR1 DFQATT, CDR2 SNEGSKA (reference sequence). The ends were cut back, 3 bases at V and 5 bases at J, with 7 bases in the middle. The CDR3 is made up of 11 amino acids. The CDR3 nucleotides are TGCAGTGCTAGTAGACGCGAGACCCAGTACTTC. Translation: CSASRRETQYF.

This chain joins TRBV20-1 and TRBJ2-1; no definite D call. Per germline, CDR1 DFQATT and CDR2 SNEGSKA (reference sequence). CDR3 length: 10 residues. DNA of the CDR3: TGCAGCGCTCCCGCCAATGAGCAGTTCTTC. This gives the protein CSAPANEQFF.

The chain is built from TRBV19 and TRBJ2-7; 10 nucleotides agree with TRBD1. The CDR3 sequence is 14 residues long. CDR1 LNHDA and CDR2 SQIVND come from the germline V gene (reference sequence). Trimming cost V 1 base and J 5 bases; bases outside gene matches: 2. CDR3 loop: CASSIGQGANEQYF. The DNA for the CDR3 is TGTGCCAGTAGTATAGGACAGGGGGCGAACGAGCAGTACTTC. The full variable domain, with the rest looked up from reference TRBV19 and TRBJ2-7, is DGGITQSPKYLFRKEGQNVTLSCEQNLNHDAMYWYRQDPGQGLRLIYYSQIVNDFQKGDIAEGYSVSREKKESFPLTVTSAQKNPTAFYLCASSIGQGANEQYFGPGTRLTVT.

The CDR3 coding sequence is TGCGCCAGCAGCCTCCGGGACTCTTACTACGAGCAGTACTTC. It codes for CASSLRDSYYEQYF. This sequence joins TRBV5-1 and TRBJ2-7, with D possibly matching TRBD2 (6 bases). The CDR3 loop spans 14 amino acids. Trimming left V 4 bases short and J 3 bases short, with 14 bases between. CDR1 and CDR2 from the germline V gene are SGHRS and YFSETQ.

The DNA for the CDR3 is TGTGCCAGCAGTGACCGGACAGGTGGGAGGACCGGGGAGCTGTTTTTT. Translated, it gives CASSDRTGGRTGELFF. V gene TRBV6-4 combines with J gene TRBJ2-2; weak D call: TRBD1 (7 bases). This CDR3 contains 16 residues. The germline V gene encodes CDR1 MRHNA and CDR2 SNTAGT. Trimming stripped 2 bases from V and 5 bases from J, with 15 bases between.

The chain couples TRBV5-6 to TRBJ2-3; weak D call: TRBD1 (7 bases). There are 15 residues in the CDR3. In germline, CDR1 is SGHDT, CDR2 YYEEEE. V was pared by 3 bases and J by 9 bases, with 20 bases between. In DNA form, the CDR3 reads TGTGCCAGCAGCTCGACATATAGGGACAGCGGGACGCAGTATTTT. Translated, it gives CASSSTYRDSGTQYF.

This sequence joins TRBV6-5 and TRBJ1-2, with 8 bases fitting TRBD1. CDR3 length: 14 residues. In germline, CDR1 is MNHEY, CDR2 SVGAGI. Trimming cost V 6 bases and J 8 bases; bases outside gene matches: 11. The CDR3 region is CASRGTGGVRGYTF. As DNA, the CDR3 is TGTGCCAGCAGAGGGACAGGTGGGGTGAGAGGCTACACCTTC.

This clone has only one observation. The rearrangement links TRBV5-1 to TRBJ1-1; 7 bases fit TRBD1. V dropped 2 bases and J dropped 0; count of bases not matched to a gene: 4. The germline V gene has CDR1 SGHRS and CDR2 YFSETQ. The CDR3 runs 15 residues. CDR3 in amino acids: CASSLQGPVNTEAFF. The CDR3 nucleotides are TGCGCCAGCAGCTTACAGGGGCCCGTGAACACTGAAGCTTTCTTT.

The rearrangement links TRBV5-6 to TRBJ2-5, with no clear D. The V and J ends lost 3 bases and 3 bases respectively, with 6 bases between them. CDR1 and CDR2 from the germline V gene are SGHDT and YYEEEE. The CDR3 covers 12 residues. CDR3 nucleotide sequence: TGTGCCAGCAGCTCTGGAAAAGAGACCCAGTACTTC. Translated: CASSSGKETQYF.

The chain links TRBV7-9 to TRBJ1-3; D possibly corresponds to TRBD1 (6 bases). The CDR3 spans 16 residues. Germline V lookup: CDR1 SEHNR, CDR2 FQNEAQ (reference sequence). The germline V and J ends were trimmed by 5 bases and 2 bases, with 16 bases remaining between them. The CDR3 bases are TGTGCCAGCAGCCCGATCGGACAGATCGCTGGAAACACCATATATTTT. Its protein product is CASSPIGQIAGNTIYF.

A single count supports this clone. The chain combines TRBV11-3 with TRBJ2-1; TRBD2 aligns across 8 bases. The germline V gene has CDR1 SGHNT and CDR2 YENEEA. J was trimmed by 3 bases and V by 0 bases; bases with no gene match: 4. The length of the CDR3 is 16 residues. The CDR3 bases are TGTGCCAGCAGCTTAGAAAGCGGGAGCATCTACAATGAGCAGTTCTTC. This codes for CASSLESGSIYNEQFF.

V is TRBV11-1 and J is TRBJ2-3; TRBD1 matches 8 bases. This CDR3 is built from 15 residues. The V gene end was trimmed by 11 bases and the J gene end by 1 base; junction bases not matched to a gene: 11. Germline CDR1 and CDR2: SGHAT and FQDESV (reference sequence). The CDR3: CASRGQGRGTDTQYF. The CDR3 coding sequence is TGTGCCTCCAGGGGGCAGGGCCGAGGCACAGATACGCAGTATTTT.

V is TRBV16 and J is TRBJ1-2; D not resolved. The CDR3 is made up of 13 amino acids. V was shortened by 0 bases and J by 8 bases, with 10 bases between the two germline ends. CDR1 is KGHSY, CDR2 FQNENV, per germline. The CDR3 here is CASSQSRDGGYTF. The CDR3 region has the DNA TGTGCCAGCAGCCAATCGCGGGATGGGGGCTACACCTTC.